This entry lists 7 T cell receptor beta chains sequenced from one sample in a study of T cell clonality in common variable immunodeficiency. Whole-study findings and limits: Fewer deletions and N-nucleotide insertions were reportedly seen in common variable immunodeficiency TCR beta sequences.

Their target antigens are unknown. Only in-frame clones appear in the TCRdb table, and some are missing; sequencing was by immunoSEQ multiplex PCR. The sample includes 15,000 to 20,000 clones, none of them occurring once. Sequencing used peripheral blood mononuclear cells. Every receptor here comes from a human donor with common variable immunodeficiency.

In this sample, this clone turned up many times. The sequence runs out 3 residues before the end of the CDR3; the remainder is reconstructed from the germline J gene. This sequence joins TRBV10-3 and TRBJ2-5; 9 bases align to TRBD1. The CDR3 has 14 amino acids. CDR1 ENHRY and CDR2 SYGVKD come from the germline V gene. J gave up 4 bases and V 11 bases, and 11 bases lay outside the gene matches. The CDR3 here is CASHRDREAETQYF. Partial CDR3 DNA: TGTGCCTCACACCGGGACAGGGAGGCAGAGACC.

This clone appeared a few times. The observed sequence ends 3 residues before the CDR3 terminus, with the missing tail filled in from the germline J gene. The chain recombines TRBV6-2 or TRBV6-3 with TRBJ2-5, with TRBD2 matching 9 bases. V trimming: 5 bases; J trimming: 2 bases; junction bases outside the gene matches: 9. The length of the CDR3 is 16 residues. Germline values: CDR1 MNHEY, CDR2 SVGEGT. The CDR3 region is CASSRSAGGPQETQYF. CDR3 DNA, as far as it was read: TGTGCCAGCAGTCGGTCGGCGGGAGGGCCGCAAGAGACC.

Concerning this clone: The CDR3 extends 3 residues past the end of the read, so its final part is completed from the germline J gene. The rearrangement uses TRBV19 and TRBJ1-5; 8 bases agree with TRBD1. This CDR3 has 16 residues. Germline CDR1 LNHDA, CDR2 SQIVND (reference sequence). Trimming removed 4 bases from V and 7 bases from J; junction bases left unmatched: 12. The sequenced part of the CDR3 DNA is TGTGCCAGTAGTAGAAACCCCGGGACAGGAGGCCAGCCC. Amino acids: CASSRNPGTGGQP. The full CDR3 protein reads CASSRNPGTGGQPQHF.

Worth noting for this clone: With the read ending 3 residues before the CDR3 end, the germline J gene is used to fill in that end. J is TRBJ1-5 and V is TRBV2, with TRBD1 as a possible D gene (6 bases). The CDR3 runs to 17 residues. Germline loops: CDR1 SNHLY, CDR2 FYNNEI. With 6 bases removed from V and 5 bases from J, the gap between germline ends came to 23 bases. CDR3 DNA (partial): TGTGCCAGCAGCCCCTGGATGGGGGCGGCAAAGGATCAGCCC. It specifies CASSPWMGAAKDQP. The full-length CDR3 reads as CASSPWMGAAKDQPQHF. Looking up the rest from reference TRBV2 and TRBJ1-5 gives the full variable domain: EPEVTQTPSHQVTQMGQEVILRCVPISNHLYFYWYRQILGQKVEFLVSFYNNEISEKSEIFDDQFSVERPDGSNFTLKIRSTKLEDSAMYFCASSPWMGAAKDQPQHFGDGTRLSIL.

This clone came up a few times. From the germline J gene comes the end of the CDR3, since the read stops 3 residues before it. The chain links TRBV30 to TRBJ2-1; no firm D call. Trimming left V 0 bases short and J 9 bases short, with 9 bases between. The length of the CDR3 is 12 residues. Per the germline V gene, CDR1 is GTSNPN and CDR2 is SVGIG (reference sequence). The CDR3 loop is CAWSVLGGEQFF. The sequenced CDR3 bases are TGTGCCTGGAGTGTACTCGGTGGTGAG.

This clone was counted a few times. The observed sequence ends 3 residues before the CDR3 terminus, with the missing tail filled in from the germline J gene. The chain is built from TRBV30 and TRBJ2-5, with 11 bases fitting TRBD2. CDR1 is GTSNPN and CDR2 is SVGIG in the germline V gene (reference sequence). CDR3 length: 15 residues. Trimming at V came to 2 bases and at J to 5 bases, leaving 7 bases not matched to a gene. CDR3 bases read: TGTGCCTGGAGTAGGCTAGCGGGGGGAAGGGAGACC. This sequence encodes CAWSRLAGGRET. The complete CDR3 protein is CAWSRLAGGRETQYF. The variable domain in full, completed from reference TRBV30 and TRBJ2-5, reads SQTIHQWPATLVQPVGSPLSLECTVEGTSNPNLYWYRQAAGRGLQLLFYSVGIGQISSEVPQNLSASRPQDRQFILSSKKLLLSDSGFYLCAWSRLAGGRETQYFGPGTRLLVL.

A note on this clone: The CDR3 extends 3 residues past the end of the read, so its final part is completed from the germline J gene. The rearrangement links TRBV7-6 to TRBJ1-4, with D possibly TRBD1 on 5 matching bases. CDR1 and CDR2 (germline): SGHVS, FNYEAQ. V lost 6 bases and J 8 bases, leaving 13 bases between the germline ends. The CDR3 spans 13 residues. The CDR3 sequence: CASSPSYREKLFF. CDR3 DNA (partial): TGTGCCAGCAGTCCATCGTACAGGGAAAAA.